The clone carrying this T cell receptor beta chain has more than one count but fewer than ten. The antigen is undetermined. The V gene's germline CDR1 is LNHDA and CDR2 SQIVND (reference sequence). The CDR3 covers 13 residues. Trimming took 4 bases from V and 4 from J, leaving 8 bases between them. Sequenced with the Oncomine TCR Beta short-read assay was DNA taken from cultured CD4+ T cells. One entry per CDR3 protein results from TCRdb running MiXCR on the PCR reads. The table has roughly 13,000 distinct CDR3 sequences, around 30% seen once. The source of the sample is a study of vaccination and CD4 T cells after COVID-19. Findings and limits, study-wide: Going from about 20 to 38, median SARS-CoV-2-reactive clonotypes did not rise significantly.

The treatment: approximately 10-day PBMC culture with coronavirus spike peptide pools or control peptides (ViraFEST assay). This TCR was recovered from a human donor who had recovered from COVID-19. The V and J genes are TRBV19 and TRBJ2-1; D is unresolved. Sequenced sample: CD4+ T cells from blood, cultured in vitro. The CDR3 bases are TGTGCCAGTAGTAGGGCAATATACAATGAGCAGTTCTTC. Encoded protein: CASSRAIYNEQFF.